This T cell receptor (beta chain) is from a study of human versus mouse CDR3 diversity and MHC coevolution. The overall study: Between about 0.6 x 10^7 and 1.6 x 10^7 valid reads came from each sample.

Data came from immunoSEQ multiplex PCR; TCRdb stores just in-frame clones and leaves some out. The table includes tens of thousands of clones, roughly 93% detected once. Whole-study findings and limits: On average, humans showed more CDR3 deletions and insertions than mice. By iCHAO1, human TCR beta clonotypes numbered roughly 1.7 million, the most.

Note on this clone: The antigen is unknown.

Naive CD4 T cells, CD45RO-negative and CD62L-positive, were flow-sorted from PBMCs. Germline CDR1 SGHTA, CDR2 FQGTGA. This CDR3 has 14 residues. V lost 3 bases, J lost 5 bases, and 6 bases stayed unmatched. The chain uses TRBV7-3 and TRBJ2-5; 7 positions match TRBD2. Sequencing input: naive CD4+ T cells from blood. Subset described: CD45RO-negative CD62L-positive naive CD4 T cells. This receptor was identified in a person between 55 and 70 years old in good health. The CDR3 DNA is TGTGCCAGCAGCTTTACTGGGGGGGAGGAGACCCAGTACTTC. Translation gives CASSFTGGEETQYF.